The source of this T cell receptor beta chain is a study of CD8+ T cells in alopecia areata. Overall study results and limits: Tofacitinib significantly reduced both scalp clonality and expanded CD8+ clones among the top 100. With tofacitinib ongoing, many expanded lesional clones persisted in both scalp and blood. Since there was just one nonresponder, nobody can yet say how baseline CD8+ expansion ties to response.

Treatment in this sample: oral pan-JAK inhibitor, 5-10 mg twice daily. As part of sample collection, lesional scalp punch biopsies and peripheral blood were taken from alopecia areata patients. Comment on this clone: Antigen unknown.

CDR1 is PRHDT, CDR2 FYEKMQ, per germline (reference sequence). J gave up 7 bases and V 5 bases, and 6 bases lay outside the gene matches. The CDR3 runs 14 residues. In each case, RNA was isolated and then reverse transcribed into cDNA as the sequencing template. Libraries were prepared by immunoSEQ multiplex PCR; TCRdb keeps only in-frame clonotypes and omits some of them. This table has over 120,000 clones, around 50% appearing once. The chain combines TRBV13 with TRBJ2-7; 12 nucleotides agree with TRBD1. The source material was CD8+ T cells sorted from blood, sampled at week 4, from a patient treated with tofacitinib. The receptor was derived from a human donor with alopecia areata. The CDR3 nucleotides read TGTGCCAGCAGCATGGGACAGGGGGCAGGGGAGCAGTACTTC. Residues: CASSMGQGAGEQYF.